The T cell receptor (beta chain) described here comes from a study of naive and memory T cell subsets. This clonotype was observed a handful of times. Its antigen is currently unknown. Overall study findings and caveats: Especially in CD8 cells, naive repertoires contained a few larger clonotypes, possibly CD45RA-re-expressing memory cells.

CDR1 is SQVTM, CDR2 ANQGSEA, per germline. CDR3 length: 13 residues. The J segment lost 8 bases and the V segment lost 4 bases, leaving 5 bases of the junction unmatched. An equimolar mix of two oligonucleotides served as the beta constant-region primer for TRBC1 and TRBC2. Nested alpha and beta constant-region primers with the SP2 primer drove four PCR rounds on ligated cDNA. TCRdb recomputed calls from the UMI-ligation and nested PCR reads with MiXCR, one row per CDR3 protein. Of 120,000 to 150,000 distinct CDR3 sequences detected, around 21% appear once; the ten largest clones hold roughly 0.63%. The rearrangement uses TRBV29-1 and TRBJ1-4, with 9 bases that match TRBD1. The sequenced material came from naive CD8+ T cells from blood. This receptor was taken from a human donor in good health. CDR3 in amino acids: CSVVDRGKEKLFF. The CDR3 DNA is TGCAGCGTTGTGGACAGGGGAAAGGAAAAACTGTTTTTT. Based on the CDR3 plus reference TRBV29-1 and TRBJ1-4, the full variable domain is SAVISQKPSRDICQRGTSLTIQCQVDSQVTMMFWYRQQPGQSLTLIATANQGSEATYESGFVIDKFPISRPNLTFSTLTVSNMSPEDSSIYLCSVVDRGKEKLFFGSGTQLSVL.